The 22 T cell receptor beta chains below come from one sample, sequenced in a study of control samples from healthy donors and cancer patients. Some clones are missing from TCRdb's copy, which holds only in-frame ones; the method was immunoSEQ multiplex PCR. The data hold some 120,000 clones, with about 89% observed a single time. The sequenced material came from blood. Receptors originate from a man in his sixties in good health.

This chain uses TRBV7-3 with TRBJ2-1; 13 bases are a match to TRBD2. The ends lost 6 bases at V and 9 bases at J; junction bases unmatched: 11. The CDR3 consists of 16 residues. The germline CDR1 and CDR2 sequences are SGHTA and FQGTGA. The CDR3: CASRPQGTSGVLEQFF. In DNA, the CDR3 is TGTGCCAGCAGGCCACAGGGGACTAGCGGGGTTCTTGAGCAGTTCTTC.

In DNA, the CDR3 is TGTGCCACCAGTGATTTGCCCGCGACCGCCTACAATGAGCAGTTCTTC. Its translation is CATSDLPATAYNEQFF. J is TRBJ2-1 and V is TRBV24-1; D unclear. This CDR3 spans 16 amino acids. Trimming left V 0 bases short and J 2 bases short, with 10 bases between. Germline CDR1 and CDR2: KGHDR and SFDVKD.

The chain joins TRBV7-8 to TRBJ1-1, with 9 bases fitting TRBD1. Trimming at V came to 3 bases and at J to 6 bases, leaving 11 bases not matched to a gene. Per germline, CDR1 SGHVS and CDR2 FQNEAQ. This CDR3 comprises 16 residues. The CDR3 DNA reads as TGTGCCAGCAGCTTGGGAATCGGGACAGGGCACTCTGAAGCTTTCTTT. It encodes CASSLGIGTGHSEAFF.

The chain couples TRBV18 to TRBJ1-2; D is uncertain. CDR1 is KGHSH, CDR2 LQKENI, per germline. V gave up 3 bases and J gave up 4 bases, with 18 bases separating them. The CDR3 totals 16 residues. The CDR3 reads CASSPSTSPPPYGYTF. CDR3 coding DNA: TGTGCCAGCTCACCCTCCACCTCTCCACCGCCCTATGGCTACACCTTC.

The chain is built from TRBV2 and TRBJ2-7, with D tentatively TRBD2 (5 bases). V lost 1 base and J lost 3, with 13 bases in between. From germline, CDR1 is SNHLY and CDR2 FYNNEI. CDR3 length: 15 residues. The CDR3 protein is CASSEGDGGIYEQYF. CDR3 sequence (DNA): TGTGCCAGCAGTGAAGGGGATGGAGGAATCTACGAGCAGTACTTC.

This clone was seen a few times. V usage is TRBV4-1 and J usage is TRBJ2-1; 12 bases agree with TRBD2. V shed 2 bases and J 10 bases; nucleotides not matched to a gene: 9. This CDR3 is 16 amino acids long. CDR1 and CDR2 from the germline V gene are MGHRA and YSYEKL. CDR3 sequence: CASSQQTSGGLREQFF. The CDR3, as DNA: TGCGCCAGCAGCCAACAGACTAGCGGGGGTTTGCGCGAGCAGTTCTTC.

This clone was recorded only once. This chain uses TRBV7-9 with TRBJ1-1; D remains unclear. V dropped 5 bases and J dropped 3 bases, with 10 bases sitting between them. Germline CDR1 SEHNR, CDR2 FQNEAQ (reference sequence). CDR3 length: 13 residues. The CDR3: CASSPWEDTEAFF. The CDR3 coding sequence is TGTGCCAGCAGCCCCTGGGAAGACACTGAAGCTTTCTTT. Looking up the rest from reference TRBV7-9 and TRBJ1-1 gives the full variable domain: DTGVSQNPRHKITKRGQNVTFRCDPISEHNRLYWYRQTLGQGPEFLTYFQNEAQLEKSRLLSDRFSAERPKGSFSTLEIQRTEQGDSAMYLCASSPWEDTEAFFGQGTRLTVV.

V gene TRBV25-1 combines with J gene TRBJ1-5; D is ambiguous. Germline-derived CDR1 and CDR2 are MGHDK and SYGVNS. There are 14 residues in the CDR3. Trimming took off 4 bases at V and 1 base at J, with 8 bases between the two ends. The CDR3, as DNA: TGTGCCAGCAGTGGGACCCTCAGCAATCAGCCCCAGCATTTT. Translated, it gives CASSGTLSNQPQHF.

The chain uses TRBV5-1 and TRBJ2-3; either TRBD1 or TRBD2 may fit D (7 bases each). The CDR3 consists of 15 residues. V was shortened by 0 bases and J by 4 bases, with 12 bases between the two germline ends. CDR1 is SGHRS and CDR2 is YFSETQ in the germline V gene. DNA for the CDR3: TGCGCCAGCAGCTTGGGACAGGGAGGGGCAGATACGCAGTATTTT. The encoded protein is CASSLGQGGADTQYF.

There are a few counts of this clone. The J gene is TRBJ1-6, the V gene TRBV4-2, with 9 nucleotides matching TRBD1. This CDR3 region has 17 residues. The J segment lost 1 base and the V segment lost 6 bases, leaving 7 bases of the junction unmatched. In germline, CDR1 is LGHNA, CDR2 YNFKEQ. This chain's CDR3 is CASRGVQGASYNSPLHF. The CDR3 bases are TGTGCCAGCAGGGGAGTACAGGGGGCGTCCTATAATTCACCCCTCCACTTT.

The chain carries TRBV28 and TRBJ1-4; D is possibly TRBD1 (6 bases). Germline loops: CDR1 MDHEN, CDR2 SYDVKM. Trimming left V 8 bases short and J 2 bases short, with 9 bases between. There are 13 residues in the CDR3. CDR3: CASEGGTNEKLFF. The CDR3 DNA is TGTGCCAGCGAGGGGGGGACTAATGAAAAACTGTTTTTT.

This clone was seen a single time. The chain has TRBV5-6 and TRBJ1-1; D not certain. This CDR3 has 15 amino acids. V lost 1 base and J lost 0, with 10 bases in between. Germline V gene lookup returns CDR1 SGHDT and CDR2 YYEEEE. CDR3 coding DNA: TGTGCCAGCAGCTTGATTGGGCAAATGAACACTGAAGCTTTCTTT. Protein: CASSLIGQMNTEAFF.

V usage is TRBV27 and J usage is TRBJ2-7; D may be TRBD1 or TRBD2 (6 bases each). CDR1 is MNHEY, CDR2 SMNVEV, per germline (reference sequence). The CDR3 is 15 residues long. Trimming left V 7 bases short and J 0 bases short, with 16 bases between. CDR3 sequence reads: CASKGVGGSSYEQYF. In DNA form, the CDR3 reads TGTGCCAGCAAAGGGGTCGGGGGCAGCTCCTACGAGCAGTACTTC.

V is TRBV10-3 and J is TRBJ2-4; the match to TRBD1 covers 8 bases. Trimming took 3 bases from V and 9 from J; bases not matched to a gene: 7. The CDR3 covers 14 residues. CDR1 is ENHRY, CDR2 SYGVKD, per germline. The CDR3 spells CAISEGQGVGIQYF. The CDR3 nucleotides are TGTGCCATCAGTGAAGGACAGGGAGTCGGCATTCAGTACTTC.

This chain links TRBV7-2 with TRBJ1-2; 7 nucleotides match TRBD1. The CDR3 runs to 15 residues. The V and J ends lost 8 bases and 6 bases, in that order; junction bases with no gene match: 15. Germline CDR1 reads SGHTA; CDR2 reads FQGNSA. CDR3 DNA: TGTGCCAGCGACACTTACAGGGGAAGTTTAGATGGCTACACCTTC. Its translation is CASDTYRGSLDGYTF.

The chain couples TRBV7-9 to TRBJ2-7; TRBD1 matches 7 bases. Looked up from germline, CDR1 is SEHNR and CDR2 is FQNEAQ (reference sequence). This CDR3 has 16 amino acids. Trimming cost V 3 bases and J 4 bases; bases outside gene matches: 12. In DNA form, the CDR3 reads TGTGCCAGCAGCTTTCCGATCCGGGACAGCCCATACGAGCAGTACTTC. Its translation: CASSFPIRDSPYEQYF.

This clone appeared a single time. CDR3 amino acids: CASSPGEVPGEKLFF. The DNA of the CDR3 is TGCGCCAGCAGCCCCGGGGAGGTCCCGGGTGAAAAACTGTTTTTT. This sequence joins TRBV5-1 and TRBJ1-4; D uncertain. The CDR3 covers 15 residues. V was shortened by 4 bases and J by 7 bases, with 17 bases between the two germline ends. Germline V CDR1 and CDR2: SGHRS, YFSETQ.

Note on this clone: An end of the junction does not agree with germline; a read error may underlie this. The J gene is TRBJ1-2, the V gene TRBV7-2; D is undetermined. From germline, CDR1 is SGHTA and CDR2 FQGNSA. The length of the CDR3 is 12 residues. Written as DNA, the CDR3 is TGTGCCAGCAGCTTATCACGTATTTCCCCGGCCTTC. Its protein is CASSLSRISPAF.

The chain couples TRBV7-8 to TRBJ1-3; possibly TRBD1 for D (5 bases). Germline V CDR1 and CDR2: SGHVS, FQNEAQ. This CDR3 has 15 residues. V shed 1 base and J shed 1 base, with 8 bases lying between them. For the CDR3, the DNA is TGTGCCAGCAGCTTAGGGCAGGGTTCTGGAAACACCATATATTTT. Translating it yields CASSLGQGSGNTIYF.

The chain couples TRBV25-1 to TRBJ1-1; the D gene is possibly TRBD1 (5 bases). V was pared by 4 bases and J by 2 bases, with 14 bases between. Per the germline V gene, CDR1 is MGHDK and CDR2 is SYGVNS. The CDR3 consists of 15 residues. CDR3 DNA sequence: TGTGCCAGCAGTGGGAAGAGGGGTTTTAACACTGAAGCTTTCTTT. Amino acid sequence: CASSGKRGFNTEAFF.

The rearrangement joins TRBV6-5 to TRBJ1-5; D perhaps matches TRBD1 (6 bases). V dropped 0 bases and J dropped 5 bases, with 11 bases sitting between them. The CDR3 spans 15 residues. Germline CDR1 and CDR2: MNHEY and SVGAGI. Here the CDR3 DNA reads TGTGCCAGCAGTTACTCGAGGGGGTTCGATCAGCCCCAGCATTTT. It encodes CASSYSRGFDQPQHF.

The genes are TRBV6-1 and TRBJ2-1, with TRBD2 identical over 12 bases. Germline V gives CDR1 MNHNS, CDR2 SASEGT. This CDR3 spans 15 amino acids. V dropped 2 bases and J dropped 9; count of bases not matched to a gene: 5. This CDR3 reads CASSETSGGTAEQFF. As DNA, the CDR3 is TGTGCCAGCAGTGAAACTAGCGGGGGGACCGCTGAGCAGTTCTTC.